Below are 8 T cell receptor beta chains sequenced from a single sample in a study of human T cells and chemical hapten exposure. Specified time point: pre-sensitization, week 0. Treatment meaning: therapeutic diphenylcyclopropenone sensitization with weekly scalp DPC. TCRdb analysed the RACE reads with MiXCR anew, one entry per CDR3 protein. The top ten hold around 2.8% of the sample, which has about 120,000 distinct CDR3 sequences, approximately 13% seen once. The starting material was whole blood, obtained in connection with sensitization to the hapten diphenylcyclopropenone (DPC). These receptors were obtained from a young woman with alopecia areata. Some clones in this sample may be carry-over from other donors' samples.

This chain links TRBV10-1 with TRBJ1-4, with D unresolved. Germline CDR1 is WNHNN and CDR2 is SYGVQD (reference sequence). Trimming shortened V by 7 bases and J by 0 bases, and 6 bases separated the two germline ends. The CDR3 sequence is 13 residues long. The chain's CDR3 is CASIPSTNEKLFF. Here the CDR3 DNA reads TGCGCCAGCATCCCCTCAACTAATGAAAAACTGTTTTTT.

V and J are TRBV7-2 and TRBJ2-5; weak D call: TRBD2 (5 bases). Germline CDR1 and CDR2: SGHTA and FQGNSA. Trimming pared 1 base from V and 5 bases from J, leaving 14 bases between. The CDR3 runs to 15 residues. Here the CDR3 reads CASSLGAAAWETQYF. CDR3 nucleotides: TGTGCCAGCAGCTTAGGAGCGGCAGCTTGGGAGACCCAGTACTTC.

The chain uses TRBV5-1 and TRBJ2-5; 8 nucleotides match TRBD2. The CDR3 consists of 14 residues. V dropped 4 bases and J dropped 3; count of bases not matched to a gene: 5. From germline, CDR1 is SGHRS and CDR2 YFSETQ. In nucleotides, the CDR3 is TGCGCCAGCAGCAGCGGGGGTAAGGAAGAGACCCAGTACTTC. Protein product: CASSSGGKEETQYF.

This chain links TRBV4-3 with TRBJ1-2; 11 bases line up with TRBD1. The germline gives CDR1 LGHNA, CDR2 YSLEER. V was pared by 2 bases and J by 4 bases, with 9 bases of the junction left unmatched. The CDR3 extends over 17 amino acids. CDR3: CASSQNTGQGAIYGYTF. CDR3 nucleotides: TGCGCCAGCAGCCAAAACACAGGACAGGGGGCGATCTATGGCTACACCTTC.

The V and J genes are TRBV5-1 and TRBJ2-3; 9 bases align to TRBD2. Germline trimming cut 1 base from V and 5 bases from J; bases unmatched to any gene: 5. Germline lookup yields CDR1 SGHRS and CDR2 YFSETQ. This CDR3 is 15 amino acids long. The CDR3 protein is CASSLLGSGGDTQYF. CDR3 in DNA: TGCGCCAGCAGCTTGTTGGGTAGCGGGGGAGATACGCAGTATTTT.

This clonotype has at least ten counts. CDR3 in amino acids: CASSLTGTGNSYEQYF. The CDR3 bases are TGTGCCAGCTCACTCACCGGGACAGGGAACTCCTACGAGCAGTACTTC. The chain is built from TRBV18 and TRBJ2-7, with 9 bases lining up with TRBD1. Germline values: CDR1 KGHSH, CDR2 LQKENI. Trimming at V came to 4 bases and at J to 0 bases, leaving 7 bases not matched to a gene. This CDR3 is 16 amino acids long.

The CDR3 reads CSARDSQGPQGPNTQYF. Here the CDR3 DNA reads TGCAGTGCTAGAGATTCCCAGGGCCCCCAGGGCCCAAATACGCAGTATTTT. The chain is built from TRBV20-1 and TRBJ2-3, with a weak D call TRBD1 (5 bases). Between the trimmed V and J ends, which lost 0 bases and 7 bases, there was a span of 23 bases. There are 17 residues in the CDR3. From germline, CDR1 is DFQATT and CDR2 SNEGSKA (reference sequence).

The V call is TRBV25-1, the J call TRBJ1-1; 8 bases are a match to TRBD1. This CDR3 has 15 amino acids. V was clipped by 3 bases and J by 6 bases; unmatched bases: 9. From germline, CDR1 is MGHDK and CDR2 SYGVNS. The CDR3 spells CASSDRAGGMSEAFF. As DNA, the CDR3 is TGTGCCAGCAGTGATAGGGCAGGGGGCATGTCTGAAGCTTTCTTT.